The T cell receptor (beta chain) under discussion was sequenced for a study of early T cells in non-severe SARS-CoV-2 infection. About the study: Chains were not paired, and sequencing was done on bulk RNA from unsorted whole blood. Findings of the study overall: VDJdb-based annotation leaned toward anti-spike CD8 responses and missed private and CD4 specificities.

At least ten counts were recorded for this clonotype. The target antigen is unknown. V was cut by 4 bases and J by 1 base, with 7 bases left in between. Germline CDR1 reads SQVTM; CDR2 reads ANQGSEA. The CDR3 runs 12 residues. Unique molecular identifiers (one per individual cDNA molecule) were attached. TCRdb called the 5' RACE reads again in MiXCR, with one record for every CDR3 protein. The data contain about 36,000 distinct CDR3 sequences, 5.3% of them singletons. The sequencing sample was made of whole blood. The V call is TRBV29-1, the J call TRBJ1-1; D uncertain. This receptor was identified in an adult who was a healthcare worker with PCR-confirmed SARS-CoV-2 infection or an uninfected control (not recorded which). CDR3 in amino acids: CSVGGQNTEAFF. In nucleotides, the CDR3 is TGCAGCGTTGGAGGGCAGAACACTGAAGCTTTCTTT.